The clone carrying this T cell receptor (beta chain) was counted only a few times. Some clones are missing from TCRdb's copy, which holds only in-frame ones; the method was immunoSEQ multiplex PCR. This table has more than 75,000 clones, around 90% appearing once. These data originate in a study of control samples from healthy donors and cancer patients. Germline V gene lookup returns CDR1 LGHDT and CDR2 YNNKEL (reference sequence). V shed 4 bases and J 5 bases; nucleotides not matched to a gene: 2. This CDR3 has 16 amino acids. The origin of this receptor is a woman in her fifties or sixties with head and neck cancer. The sequenced material came from PBMCs. The chain employs TRBV3-1 (or the pseudogene TRBV3-2) and TRBJ2-2; 15 bases match TRBD2. The CDR3 here is CASSRGLAGGTGELFF. Written as DNA, the CDR3 is TGTGCCAGCAGCCGAGGACTAGCGGGAGGGACCGGGGAGCTGTTTTTT.